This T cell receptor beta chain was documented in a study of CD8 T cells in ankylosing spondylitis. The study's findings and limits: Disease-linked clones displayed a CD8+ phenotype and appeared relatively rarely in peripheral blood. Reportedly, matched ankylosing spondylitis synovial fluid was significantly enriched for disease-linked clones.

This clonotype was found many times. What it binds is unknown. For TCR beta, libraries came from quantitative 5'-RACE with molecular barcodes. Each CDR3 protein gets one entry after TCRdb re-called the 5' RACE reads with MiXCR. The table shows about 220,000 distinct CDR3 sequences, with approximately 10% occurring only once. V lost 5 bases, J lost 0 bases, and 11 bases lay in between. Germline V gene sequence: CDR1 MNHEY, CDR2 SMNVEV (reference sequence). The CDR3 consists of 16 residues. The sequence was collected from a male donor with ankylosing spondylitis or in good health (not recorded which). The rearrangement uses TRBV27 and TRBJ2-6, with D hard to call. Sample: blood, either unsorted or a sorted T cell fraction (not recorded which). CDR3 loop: CASSATGSSGANVLTF. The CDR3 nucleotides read TGTGCCAGCAGTGCGACTGGAAGCTCTGGGGCCAACGTCCTGACTTTC. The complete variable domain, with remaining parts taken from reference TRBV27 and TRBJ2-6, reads EAQVTQNPRYLITVTGKKLTVTCSQNMNHEYMSWYRQDPGLGLRQIYYSMNVEVTDKGDVPEGYKVSRKEKRNFPLILESPSPNQTSLYFCASSATGSSGANVLTFGAGSRLTVL.